A single TCR beta chain is shown here with its context. Antigen specificity is unknown. The data stem from a study of beta chain features in type 1 diabetes. Study-wide results and caveats: TCRB repertoires of naive, central memory and Treg cells appeared more similar among patients than among healthy donors.

Reverse transcription of all isolated RNA meant that expressed TCRB transcripts were sequenced. Libraries were prepared by immunoSEQ multiplex PCR; TCRdb keeps only in-frame clonotypes and omits some of them. The sample comprises about 240,000 clones, around 26% of which are singletons, and approximately 4% rests with the top ten. CDR1 and CDR2 from the germline V gene are SGHDN and FVKESK. The CDR3 length is 11 residues. V was trimmed by 3 bases and J by 6 bases, leaving 3 bases between them. Sorting produced populations that all topped 95% purity. The material sequenced was central memory CD4+ T cells from blood. The V gene is TRBV14, the J gene TRBJ2-1; no firm D call. This receptor was obtained from a man younger than 45 in good health. This CDR3 reads CASSQGNEQFF. CDR3 in DNA: TGTGCCAGCAGCCAGGGCAATGAGCAGTTCTTC.